This is a list of T cell receptor beta chains from one sample in a study of cytomegalovirus exposure and HLA in healthy donors. Clones were read by immunoSEQ multiplex PCR, and TCRdb kept only the in-frame ones, dropping some. The sample shows some 200,000 clones, about 80% of them seen only once. The sequencing sample was made of PBMCs. The receptor source for this set is a man aged 18-30 years in good health and CMV-seronegative. The CDR3 runs from the conserved cysteine through the conserved F or W. Fields, in order: V gene, D gene, clone size, J gene, CDR3 DNA, CDR3 protein. The D gene is left open where the match is weak. Clone size is shown for a subset of rows, as once, few, many or a class of expanded clone.

>TRBV29-1|TRBD1|-|TRBJ1-2
TGCAGCGGCGACAGGGGCCACTATGGCTACACCTTC
CSGDRGHYGYTF
>TRBV5-1|-|-|TRBJ1-3
TGCGCCAGCAGCTTGGCCAATACGGGTGGAAACACCATATATTTT
CASSLANTGGNTIYF
>TRBV5-5|-|-|TRBJ2-7
TGTGCCAGCAGCTTGGTGGTCAGGGTCTACGAGCAGTACTTC
CASSLVVRVYEQYF
>TRBV27|-|-|TRBJ2-7
TGTGCCAGCAGTAACTATAACGTGACAGTGTCGAGCTCCTACGAGCAGTACTTC
CASSNYNVTVSSSYEQYF
>TRBV19|-|few|TRBJ1-5
TGTGCCAGTAGTATTAGGAGGGACCAGCCCCAGCATTTT
CASSIRRDQPQHF
>TRBV5-6|-|-|TRBJ2-2
TGTGCCAGCAGCTGGAAAGGGACACTTAATCAGCTGTTTTTT
CASSWKGTLNQLFF
>TRBV10-2|TRBD1|-|TRBJ1-2
TGCGCCAGCAGGGGGGACCGGGACAGGGGTGGCTATGGCTACACCTTC
CASRGDRDRGGYGYTF
>TRBV7-6|-|few|TRBJ2-7
TGTGCCAGCAGCCCGGTCGTAGATTCCAGCGGGCAACCCTCCTACGAGCAGTACTTC
CASSPVVDSSGQPSYEQYF
>TRBV5-1|TRBD1|few|TRBJ1-2
TGCGCCAGCAGCCCGACCGGGACAGGGGGCTATGGCTACACCTTC
CASSPTGTGGYGYTF
>TRBV12-5|TRBD2|-|TRBJ2-2
TGTGCTAGTGGTTTGGCCCAGCGGGAATTCACCGGGGAGCTGTTTTTT
CASGLAQREFTGELFF
>TRBV25-1|TRBD1|-|TRBJ1-2
TGTGCCAGCAGTGATAGGCGGACAGGGGATAACTATGGCTACACCTTC
CASSDRRTGDNYGYTF
>TRBV18|TRBD1|-|TRBJ2-2
TGTGCCAGCTCACCCTTTGACAGGGTCGCCGGGGAGCTGTTTTTT
CASSPFDRVAGELFF
>TRBV5-1|-|-|TRBJ2-3
TGCGCCAGCAGCTTGGGGACTCCTAGCGCAGATACGCAGTATTTT
CASSLGTPSADTQYF
>TRBV4-1|-|-|TRBJ2-7
TGCGCCAGCAGCCAGTCCACGGGAGAGCAGTACTTC
CASSQSTGEQYF